These T cell receptor beta chains were read from a single sample in a study of T cells in narcolepsy. Using immunoSEQ multiplex PCR, the repertoire was profiled, and TCRdb retains in-frame clones only, with some absent. The sample lists over 30,000 clones, about 85% occurring once. Specimen: CD45RA- memory CD4+ T cells from PBMCs. Receptors originate from a human donor with narcolepsy. Both conserved end residues are part of each CDR3. A D gene is named only where the DNA matches it firmly. Size is omitted from some rows. Given values are once, few, many or a class for expanded clones.

>17|-|TRBD2|TRBJ2-5|TRBV18
TGTGCCAGCTCACCATGGGCCAGCGGGGGGCAACAAGAGACCCAGTACTTC
CASSPWASGGQQETQYF
>14|-|TRBD2|TRBJ2-7|TRBV7-2
TGTGCCAGCAGCAGCAGCGGGGGGTCCTACGAGCAGTACTTC
CASSSSGGSYEQYF
>11|-|-|TRBJ2-7|TRBV2
TGTGCCAGCAGGGACTACTACGAGCAGTACTTC
CASRDYYEQYF
>17|-|TRBD2|TRBJ2-3|TRBV5-4
TGTGCCAGCAGCTTGGCGACTAGCGGGGGACCCACAGATACGCAGTATTTT
CASSLATSGGPTDTQYF
>15|-|-|TRBJ2-5|TRBV7-9
TGTGCCAGCAGCTTAGGGTGGCAGGGACGAGAGACCCAGTACTTC
CASSLGWQGRETQYF
>14|once|-|TRBJ1-1|TRBV21-1
TGTGCCAGCACTTTTTCACAGGCGAACACTGAAGCTTTCTTT
CASTFSQANTEAFF
>13|few|-|TRBJ2-7|TRBV16
TGTGCCAGCAGCCAATCTCAGCATAGCGAGCAGTACTTC
CASSQSQHSEQYF
>15|-|TRBD2|TRBJ2-3|TRBV14
TGTGCCAGCAGCCAAGTCGGGGGGAACACAGATACGCAGTATTTT
CASSQVGGNTDTQYF
>15|-|TRBD1|TRBJ1-3|TRBV5-1
TGCGCCAGCAGCGTACAGGGGGCGTCAGGAAACACCATATATTTT
CASSVQGASGNTIYF
>15|-|-|TRBJ1-3|TRBV5-6
TGTGCCAGCAGCTTGCCACAGAGCTCTGGAAACACCATATATTTT
CASSLPQSSGNTIYF
>11|-|TRBD2|TRBJ2-3|TRBV29-1
TGCAGCGTTGGGGGGGGAGATACGCAGTATTTT
CSVGGGDTQYF
>12|-|-|TRBJ2-2|TRBV18
TGTGCCAGCTCACCACCGTCCGGGGAGCTGTTTTTT
CASSPPSGELFF
>17|-|-|TRBJ2-1|TRBV4-3
TGCGCCAGCAGCCAAGACTGGGGGGCGAGGGCCTACAATGAGCAGTTCTTC
CASSQDWGARAYNEQFF
>13|-|TRBD1|TRBJ1-2|TRBV28
TGTGCCAGCAGTCGGACAGGGAGGAGGGGCTACACCTTC
CASSRTGRRGYTF
>15|-|TRBD2|TRBJ2-1|TRBV19
TGTGCCAGTAGTATGGGAGGGGTCTCCTACAATGAGCAGTTCTTC
CASSMGGVSYNEQFF
>12|-|-|TRBJ2-1|TRBV9
TGTGCCAGCAGCAGAAGGGACGGTGAGCAGTTCTTC
CASSRRDGEQFF
>16|-|TRBD2|TRBJ2-7|TRBV11-3
TGTGCCAGCAGCTCCGGAGCTAGCGGGGGGTTCTACGAGCAGTACTTC
CASSSGASGGFYEQYF
>13|-|TRBD2|TRBJ2-1|TRBV19
TGTGCCAGTAGTGCCCGCCGGGGACTAGAGCAGTTCTTC
CASSARRGLEQFF
>12|-|-|TRBJ1-6|TRBV2
TGTGCCAGCAGGGAGGCGGGGGCTTCCCTCCACTTT
CASREAGASLHF
>16|few|-|TRBJ2-1|TRBV2
TGTGCCAGCAGTCCTCTGCCGGGACGACAATACAATGAGCAGTTCTTC
CASSPLPGRQYNEQFF
>16|-|TRBD1|TRBJ1-4|TRBV7-2
TGTGCCAGCAGCTTAGTTCCGGGACAGGGAGGTGAAAAACTGTTTTTT
CASSLVPGQGGEKLFF
>12|once|-|TRBJ1-1|TRBV5-6
TGTGCCAGCAGCTCAATCCGGGGTGAAGCTTTCTTT
CASSSIRGEAFF
>15|-|-|TRBJ2-7|TRBV6-6
TGTGCCAGCAGTCACCCTCAGGGAGACAGCTACGAGCAGTACTTC
CASSHPQGDSYEQYF
>16|-|TRBD1|TRBJ1-3|TRBV19
TGTGCCAGTACCCAGGACAGGGCGGCACGAGAAAACACCATATATTTT
CASTQDRAARENTIYF
>13|once|-|TRBJ1-3|TRBV5-6
TGTGCCAGCAGCTTGCCCGGAGGAAGCACCATATATTTT
CASSLPGGSTIYF
>14|-|TRBD1|TRBJ2-7|TRBV6-5
TGTGCCAGCAGGAGGGACAGGACATCCTACGAGCAGTACTTC
CASRRDRTSYEQYF
>13|few|-|TRBJ1-3|TRBV11-1
TGTGCCAGCAGCTTCCAACAGGGAAACACCATATATTTT
CASSFQQGNTIYF
>16|-|TRBD2|TRBJ2-7|TRBV5-1
TGCGCCAGCAGCCTCCCCACCCCGGGGGGCTCCTACGAGCAGTACTTC
CASSLPTPGGSYEQYF
>13|-|-|TRBJ1-1|TRBV7-9
TGTGCCAGCAGCCCGTCATTGAACACTGAAGCTTTCTTT
CASSPSLNTEAFF
>14|-|TRBD1|TRBJ1-1|TRBV2
TGTGCCAGCAGTAAAGACAGGGCTGGGACTGAAGCTTTCTTT
CASSKDRAGTEAFF
>14|-|-|TRBJ1-1|TRBV28
TGTGCCAGCAGTTTAAAAGGGTATCGGACTGAAGCTTTCTTT
CASSLKGYRTEAFF
>13|-|TRBD1|TRBJ1-6|TRBV6-5
TGTGCCAGCAGAACAGGGGAGAGGGGGCCCCTCCACTTT
CASRTGERGPLHF
>15|-|TRBD1|TRBJ1-1|TRBV7-9
TGTGCCAGCAGCTTAGAGGGACAGGGGAACACTGAAGCTTTCTTT
CASSLEGQGNTEAFF
>18|-|TRBD2|TRBJ2-1|TRBV5-6
TGTGCCAGCAGCTCCTATGCGGGGGGATTTAGCTCCTACAATGAGCAGTTCTTC
CASSSYAGGFSSYNEQFF
>14|once|-|TRBJ1-6|TRBV11-3
TGTGCCAGCAGCTTATTTCAGGGTAATTCACCCCTCCACTTT
CASSLFQGNSPLHF
>14|-|-|TRBJ1-2|TRBV5-4
TGTGCCAGCAGCTTCGGTGCAGGGAACTATGGCTACACCTTC
CASSFGAGNYGYTF
>14|-|-|TRBJ1-2|TRBV14
TGTGCCAGCACCCCCTACAGGGAAAACTATGGCTACACCTTC
CASTPYRENYGYTF
>12|-|-|TRBJ2-7|TRBV5-1
TGCGCCAGCAGCTCCCCGGGTGACGAGCAGTACTTC
CASSSPGDEQYF
>12|few|-|TRBJ1-2|TRBV10-3
TGTGCCATCAGTGGAGGGGAGACTGGCTACACCTTC
CAISGGETGYTF
>17|-|-|TRBJ1-5|TRBV28
TGTGCCAGCAGTTCCGAGGGGGGGACTGTGATTAATCAGCCCCAGCATTTT
CASSSEGGTVINQPQHF
>12|-|-|TRBJ2-3|TRBV6-1
TGTGCCAGCAGTGACAGCACAGATACGCAGTATTTT
CASSDSTDTQYF
>16|-|-|TRBJ1-6|TRBV4-2
TGTGCCAGCAGCCTTGTCCCGAGCTCCTATAATTCACCCCTCCACTTT
CASSLVPSSYNSPLHF
>14|-|TRBD1|TRBJ1-5|TRBV6-1
TGTGCCACTACTTGGACAGGGAGCAATCAGCCCCAGCATTTT
CATTWTGSNQPQHF
>16|-|TRBD2|TRBJ2-5|TRBV5-1
TGCGCCAGCAGCTCGGGACTAGCGGGGCCCCAAGAGACCCAGTACTTC
CASSSGLAGPQETQYF
>14|-|-|TRBJ1-2|TRBV5-1
TGCGCCAGCAGCGGCGACAGTTCTAACTATGGCTACACCTTC
CASSGDSSNYGYTF
>13|once|TRBD2|TRBJ2-5|TRBV7-2
TGTGCCAGCAACGGGGGGATCGGGGAGACCCAGTACTTC
CASNGGIGETQYF
>15|few|-|TRBJ1-3|TRBV9
TGTGCCAGCAGCGTAGGGACAGTCTCTGGAAACACCATATATTTT
CASSVGTVSGNTIYF
>15|-|-|TRBJ1-1|TRBV7-8
TGTGCCAGCAGCTTAGCAGCTCAGGGGAACACTGAAGCTTTCTTT
CASSLAAQGNTEAFF
>16|-|TRBD1|TRBJ2-3|TRBV10-3
TGTGCCATCAGTGGGGGACAGGGGGATGGCACAGATACGCAGTATTTT
CAISGGQGDGTDTQYF
>14|few|TRBD1|TRBJ1-2|TRBV6-1
TGTGCCAGCAGTGAACCCGGACAGGGGGATGGCTACACCTTC
CASSEPGQGDGYTF